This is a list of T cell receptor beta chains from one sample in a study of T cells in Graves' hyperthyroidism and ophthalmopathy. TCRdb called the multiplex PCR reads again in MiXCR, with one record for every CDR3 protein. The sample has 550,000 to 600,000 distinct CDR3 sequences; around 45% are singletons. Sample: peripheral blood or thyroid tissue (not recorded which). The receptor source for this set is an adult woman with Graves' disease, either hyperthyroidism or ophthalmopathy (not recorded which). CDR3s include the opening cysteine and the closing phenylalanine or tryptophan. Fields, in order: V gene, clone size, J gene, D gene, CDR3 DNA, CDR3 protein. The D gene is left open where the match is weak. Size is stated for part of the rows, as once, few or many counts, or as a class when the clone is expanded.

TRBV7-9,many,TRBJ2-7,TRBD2,TGTGCCAGCAGCCCAGCGGGGGTACCGTCCTACGAGCAGTACTTC,CASSPAGVPSYEQYF
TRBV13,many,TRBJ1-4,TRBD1,TGTGCCAGCAGCCTCAGGGGGCTAGGTGAAAAACTGTTTTTT,CASSLRGLGEKLFF
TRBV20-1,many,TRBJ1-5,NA,TGCAGTGCTTTCAGGGGCGGCAATCAGCCCCAGCATTTT,CSAFRGGNQPQHF
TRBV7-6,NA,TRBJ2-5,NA,TGTGCCAGCAGCTTAGCGGGCGGGATTACCATAGAGACCCAGTACTTC,CASSLAGGITIETQYF
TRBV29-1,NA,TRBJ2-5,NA,TGCAGCCAGGAAGAGACCCAGTACTTC,CSQEETQYF
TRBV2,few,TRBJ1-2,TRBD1,TGTGCCAGCAGTCAAGACAGGGGCTCTGGCTACACCTTC,CASSQDRGSGYTF
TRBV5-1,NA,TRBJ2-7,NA,TGCGCCAGCAGCTCGACAGGATACAATGAGCAGTACTTC,CASSSTGYNEQYF
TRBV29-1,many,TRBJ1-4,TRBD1,TGCAGCGTTTTAGTTCAGGGGGCTCGTAATGAAAAACTGTTTTTT,CSVLVQGARNEKLFF
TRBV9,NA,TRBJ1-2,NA,TGTGCCAGCAGCCAAGTTCACAGATCTAACTATGGCTACACCTTC,CASSQVHRSNYGYTF
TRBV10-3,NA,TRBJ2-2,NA,TGTGCCATCAGTGAGACTCTCGCGAACACCGGGGAGCTGCTTTTT,CAISETLANTGELLF
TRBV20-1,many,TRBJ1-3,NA,TGCAGTGCCCTAGGGGAACAGGCCATCTCTGGAAACACCATATATTTT,CSALGEQAISGNTIYF
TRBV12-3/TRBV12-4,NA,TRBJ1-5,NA,TGTGCCAGCAGTCTAATGGAAGGGGGACAGCCCCAGCATTTT,CASSLMEGGQPQHF
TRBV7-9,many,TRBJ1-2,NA,TGTGCCAGCAGGGTCGGCGGTGGTGCCTATGGCTACACCTTC,CASRVGGGAYGYTF
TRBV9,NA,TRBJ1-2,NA,TGTGCCAGCAGCGTAGATGGGGTGGACTATGGCTACACCTTC,CASSVDGVDYGYTF
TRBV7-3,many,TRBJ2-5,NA,TGTGCCAGCAGCTCGGGGCTAGCGCGTGAGACCCAGTACTTC,CASSSGLARETQYF
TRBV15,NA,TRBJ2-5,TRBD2,TGTGCCACCAGCAGCTCGACTAGCTACCAAGAGACCCAGTACTTC,CATSSSTSYQETQYF
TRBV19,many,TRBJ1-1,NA,TGTGCCAGTAGTATGGAGAGGTTCAGCACTGAAGCTTTCTTT,CASSMERFSTEAFF
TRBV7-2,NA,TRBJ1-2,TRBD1,TGTGCCAGCAGTTCCCGACAGGGGCAGAGAGGAAAGGTTAGCTACACCTTC,CASSSRQGQRGKVSYTF
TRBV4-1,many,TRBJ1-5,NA,TGCGCCAGCAGCCAAGTCGGTACGGGTCAGCCCCAGCATTTT,CASSQVGTGQPQHF
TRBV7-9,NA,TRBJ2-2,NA,TGTGCCAGCAGCTTAGGCAGGGGATCAGATACGAACACCGGGGAGCTGTTTTTT,CASSLGRGSDTNTGELFF
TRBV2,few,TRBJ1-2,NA,TGTGCCAGCAGTTCAGGGTTGAGGTACGGCTACACCTTC,CASSSGLRYGYTF
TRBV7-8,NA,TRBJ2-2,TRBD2,TGTGCCAGCAGCCCCTTAGCGGGAGAACACGGGGAGCTGTTTTTT,CASSPLAGEHGELFF
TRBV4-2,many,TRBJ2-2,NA,TGTGCTTGGGGGGACTCAAACACCGGGGAGCTGTTTTTT,CAWGDSNTGELFF
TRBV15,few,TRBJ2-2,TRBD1,TGTGCCACCAGCAGAACATTCCCGGGACAGACGAACACCGGGGAGCTGTTTTTT,CATSRTFPGQTNTGELFF
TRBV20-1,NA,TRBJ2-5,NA,TGCAGTGCTCGACGGACAGTTGGTAAAGAGACCCAGTACTTC,CSARRTVGKETQYF
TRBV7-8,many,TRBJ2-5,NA,TGTGCCAGCAGCTTAGCGCCAGGCCAAGAGACCCAGTACTTC,CASSLAPGQETQYF
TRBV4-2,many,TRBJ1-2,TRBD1,TGTGCCAGCAGCCAACAAAGACAGGGAGTCTATGGCTACACCTTC,CASSQQRQGVYGYTF
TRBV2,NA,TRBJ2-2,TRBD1,TGTGCCAGCGAAGGAGGGGACAGGGTCTTGACCAGGGAGCTGTTTTTT,CASEGGDRVLTRELFF
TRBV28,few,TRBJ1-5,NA,TGTGCCAGCAGTTTAAGTGGGGAGGAACAGCCCCAGCATTTT,CASSLSGEEQPQHF
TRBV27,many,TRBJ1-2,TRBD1,TGTGCCAGCAAAGGACAGGGGATTAACTATGGCTACACCTTC,CASKGQGINYGYTF
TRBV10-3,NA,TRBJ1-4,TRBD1,TGTGCCATCAGTGAGTTCGGGACAGGCGGCGAAAAACTGTTTTTT,CAISEFGTGGEKLFF
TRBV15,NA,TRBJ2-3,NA,TGTGCCACCAGCAGAGATGGACTTCGCACAGATACGCAGTATTTT,CATSRDGLRTDTQYF
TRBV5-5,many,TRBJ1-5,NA,TGTGCCAGCAGCTTGGACAGGGTTTTGCAGCCCCAGCATTTT,CASSLDRVLQPQHF
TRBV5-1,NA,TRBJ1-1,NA,TGCGCCAGCCGCTTGGAACGGCAGCGACGGAACACTGAAGCTTTCTTT,CASRLERQRRNTEAFF
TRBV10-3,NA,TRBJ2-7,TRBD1,TGTGCCATCAGTGAAAGGACAGGGGGCTACGAGCAGTACTTC,CAISERTGGYEQYF
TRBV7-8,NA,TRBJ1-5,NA,TGTGCCAGCAGCTTAGGGACCCCTACGAGTCAGCCCCAGCATTTT,CASSLGTPTSQPQHF
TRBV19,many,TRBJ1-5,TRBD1,TGTGCCAGTAGTACCGGACAGGGGGAAAGGCCCCAGCATTTT,CASSTGQGERPQHF
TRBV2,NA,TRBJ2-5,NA,TGTGCCAGCAGGACGGGACAAGAGACCCAGTACTTC,CASRTGQETQYF
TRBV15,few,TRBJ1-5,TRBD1,TGTGCCACCAGCAGAGGGACAGGGTCTAATCAGCCCCAGCATTTT,CATSRGTGSNQPQHF
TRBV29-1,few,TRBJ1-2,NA,TGCAGCGGACGTGTTGGTCGAAGGGATGGCTACACCTTC,CSGRVGRRDGYTF